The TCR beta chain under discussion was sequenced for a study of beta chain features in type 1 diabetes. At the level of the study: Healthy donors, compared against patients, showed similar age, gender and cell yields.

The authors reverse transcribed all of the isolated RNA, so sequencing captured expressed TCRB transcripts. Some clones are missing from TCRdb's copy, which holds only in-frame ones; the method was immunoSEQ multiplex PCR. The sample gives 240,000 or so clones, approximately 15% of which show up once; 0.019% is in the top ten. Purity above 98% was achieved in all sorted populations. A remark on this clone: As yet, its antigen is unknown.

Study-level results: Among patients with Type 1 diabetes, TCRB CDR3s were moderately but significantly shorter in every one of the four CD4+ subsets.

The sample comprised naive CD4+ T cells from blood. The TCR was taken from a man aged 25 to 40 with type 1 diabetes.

CDR3 region: CASSSFRTSLNEQFF. CDR3 DNA sequence: TGTGCCAGCAGCTCTTTCAGGACTAGCCTCAATGAGCAGTTCTTC. The chain is built from TRBV7-2 and TRBJ2-1, with 8 bases that match TRBD2. This CDR3 comprises 15 residues. Germline V gene data show CDR1 as SGHTA and CDR2 as FQGNSA. Unmatched junction bases numbered 8, after V lost 4 bases and J lost 6 bases.